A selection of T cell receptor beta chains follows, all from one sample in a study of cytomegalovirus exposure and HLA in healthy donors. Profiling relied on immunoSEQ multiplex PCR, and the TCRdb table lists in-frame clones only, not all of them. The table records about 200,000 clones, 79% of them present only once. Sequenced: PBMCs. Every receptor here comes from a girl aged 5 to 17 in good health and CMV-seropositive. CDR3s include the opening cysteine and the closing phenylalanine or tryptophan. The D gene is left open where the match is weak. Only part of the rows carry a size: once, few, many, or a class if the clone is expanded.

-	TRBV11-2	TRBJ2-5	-	TGTGCCAGCAGCTTTTTACAGGGAGAGACCCAGTACTTC	CASSFLQGETQYF
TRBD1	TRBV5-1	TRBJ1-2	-	TGCGCCAGCAGCTCGGAGGGACAGGGCAGGGGCTACACCTTC	CASSSEGQGRGYTF
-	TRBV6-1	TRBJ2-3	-	TGTGCCAGCAGTGAAGCGGGCTACCCCACAGATACGCAGTATTTT	CASSEAGYPTDTQYF
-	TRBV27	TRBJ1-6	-	TGTGCCAGCAGGTTGAGGCAGGGCGATAATTCACCCCTCCACTTT	CASRLRQGDNSPLHF
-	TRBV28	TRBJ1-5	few	TGTGCCAGCAGTTACGGGTCGGGCAATCAGCCCCAGCATTTT	CASSYGSGNQPQHF
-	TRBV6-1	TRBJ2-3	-	TGTGCCAGCACCCGCAGGGTTGGGGTCACAGATACGCAGTATTTT	CASTRRVGVTDTQYF
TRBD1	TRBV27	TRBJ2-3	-	TGTGCCAGCAGGAGACAGGGGGCCCTCTCCACAGATACGCAGTATTTT	CASRRQGALSTDTQYF
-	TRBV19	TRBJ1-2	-	TGTGCCAGTAGTCCGACACTTAACCCCCCTATGGATGGCTACACCTTC	CASSPTLNPPMDGYTF
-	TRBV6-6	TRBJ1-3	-	TGTGCCAGCAGTCTGTCTGGAAACACCATATATTTT	CASSLSGNTIYF
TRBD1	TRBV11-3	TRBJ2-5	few	TGTGCCAGCAGCACCCGACAGGGACCCCAAGAGACCCAGTACTTC	CASSTRQGPQETQYF
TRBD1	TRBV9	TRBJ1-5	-	TGTGCCAGCAGCGCGGACAGGTTCAATCAGCCCCAGCATTTT	CASSADRFNQPQHF
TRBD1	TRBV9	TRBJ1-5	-	TGTGCCAGCAGCAACGGACAGGAATATCAGCCCCAGCATTTT	CASSNGQEYQPQHF
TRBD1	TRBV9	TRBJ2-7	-	TGTGCCAGCAGCGTAGGACAGGGTATTTCCTACGAGCAGTACTTC	CASSVGQGISYEQYF
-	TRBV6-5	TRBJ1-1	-	TGTGCCAGCAGTTGGCAGGGGAACACTGAAGCTTTCTTT	CASSWQGNTEAFF
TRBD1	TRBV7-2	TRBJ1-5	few	TGTGCCAGCAGCTTGGGCAGGGGGTCTCATCAGCCCCAGCATTTT	CASSLGRGSHQPQHF
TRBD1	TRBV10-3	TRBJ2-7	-	TGTGCCATCAGTGGACTAACCATGGGGACAGACAACTACGAGCAGTACTTC	CAISGLTMGTDNYEQYF
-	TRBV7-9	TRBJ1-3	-	TGTGCCAGCAGCTTTTGGAGCGGCCCAAACTCTGGAAACACCATATATTTT	CASSFWSGPNSGNTIYF
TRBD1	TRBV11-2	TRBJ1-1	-	TGTGCCAGCAGCTTATCGCGGACAGGGGGCTTGAACACTGAAGCTTTCTTT	CASSLSRTGGLNTEAFF
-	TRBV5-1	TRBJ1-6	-	TGCGCCAGCAGCTCTCCCACAGGGAGCTCCTATAATTCACCCCTCCACTTT	CASSSPTGSSYNSPLHF
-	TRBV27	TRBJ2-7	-	TGTGCCAGCAGTCCGGCACTGGGGCCCTACGAGCAGTACTTC	CASSPALGPYEQYF
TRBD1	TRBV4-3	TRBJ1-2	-	TGCGCCAGCAGCCAAACAGGGGGCTACTATGGCTACACCTTC	CASSQTGGYYGYTF
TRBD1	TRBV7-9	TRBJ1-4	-	TGTGCCAGCTGGGGACAGGGTGCAACTAATGAAAAACTGTTTTTT	CASWGQGATNEKLFF
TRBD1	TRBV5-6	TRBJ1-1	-	TGTGCCAGCAGCTTGGGGGGACAGCTGAGACTCGACCCTGAAGCTTTCTTT	CASSLGGQLRLDPEAFF
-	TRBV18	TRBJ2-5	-	TGTGCCAGCTCACCTACAGGGAAAGAGACCCAGTACTTC	CASSPTGKETQYF
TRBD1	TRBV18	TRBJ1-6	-	TGTGCCAGCTCACCTCAGGGGGATAATTCACCCCTCCACTTT	CASSPQGDNSPLHF
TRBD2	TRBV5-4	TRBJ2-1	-	TGTGCCAGCAGCGGACTAGTCCTCAATGAGCAGTTCTTC	CASSGLVLNEQFF
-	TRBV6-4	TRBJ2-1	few	TGTGCCAGCAGTGACTCTAGCATCAATGAGCAGTTCTTC	CASSDSSINEQFF
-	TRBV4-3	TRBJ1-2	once	TGCGCCAGCAGTATAGACGGGAATGGCTACACCTTC	CASSIDGNGYTF
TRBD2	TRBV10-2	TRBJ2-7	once	TGCGCCAGCGGGGAGGGGTCGAGGTCCTACGAGCAGTACTTC	CASGEGSRSYEQYF
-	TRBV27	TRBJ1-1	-	TGTGCCAGCAGTTTAAAAGGGAGGAACACTGAAGCTTTCTTT	CASSLKGRNTEAFF
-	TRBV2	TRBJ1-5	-	TGTGCCAGCCATTACGACAGTGCCGGTCAGCCCCAGCATTTT	CASHYDSAGQPQHF
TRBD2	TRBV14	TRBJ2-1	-	TGTGCCAGCAGCCAAACCGGGACTAATCTGTTCTTC	CASSQTGTNLFF
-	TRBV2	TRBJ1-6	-	TGTGCCAGCACCCAAAATAGACAAAATAATTCACCCCTCCACTTT	CASTQNRQNNSPLHF
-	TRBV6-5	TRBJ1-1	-	TGTGCCAGCAGTTACCACGGGGGAGCTTTCTTT	CASSYHGGAFF
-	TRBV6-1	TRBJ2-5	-	TGTGCCAGCAGTAAGGACAGAAAAGAGACCCAGTACTTC	CASSKDRKETQYF
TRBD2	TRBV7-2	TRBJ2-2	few	TGTGCCAGTACAGGACTAGCGGGGGCCACCGGGGAGCTGTTTTTT	CASTGLAGATGELFF
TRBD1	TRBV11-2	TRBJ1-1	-	TGTGCCAGCAGCGTAGGGACAGCAAAGATGAACACTGAAGCTTTCTTT	CASSVGTAKMNTEAFF
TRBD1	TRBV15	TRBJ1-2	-	TGTGCCACCAGCAGATCGGACAGGGGATACTATGGCTACACCTTC	CATSRSDRGYYGYTF
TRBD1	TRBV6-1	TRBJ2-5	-	TGTGCCAGCAGTGAAGGGTGGACAGGCCGCGGGGAGACCCAGTACTTC	CASSEGWTGRGETQYF
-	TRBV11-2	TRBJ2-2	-	TGTGCCAGCAGCTTAGATGGCCACGGGAGCACCGGGGAGCTGTTTTTT	CASSLDGHGSTGELFF